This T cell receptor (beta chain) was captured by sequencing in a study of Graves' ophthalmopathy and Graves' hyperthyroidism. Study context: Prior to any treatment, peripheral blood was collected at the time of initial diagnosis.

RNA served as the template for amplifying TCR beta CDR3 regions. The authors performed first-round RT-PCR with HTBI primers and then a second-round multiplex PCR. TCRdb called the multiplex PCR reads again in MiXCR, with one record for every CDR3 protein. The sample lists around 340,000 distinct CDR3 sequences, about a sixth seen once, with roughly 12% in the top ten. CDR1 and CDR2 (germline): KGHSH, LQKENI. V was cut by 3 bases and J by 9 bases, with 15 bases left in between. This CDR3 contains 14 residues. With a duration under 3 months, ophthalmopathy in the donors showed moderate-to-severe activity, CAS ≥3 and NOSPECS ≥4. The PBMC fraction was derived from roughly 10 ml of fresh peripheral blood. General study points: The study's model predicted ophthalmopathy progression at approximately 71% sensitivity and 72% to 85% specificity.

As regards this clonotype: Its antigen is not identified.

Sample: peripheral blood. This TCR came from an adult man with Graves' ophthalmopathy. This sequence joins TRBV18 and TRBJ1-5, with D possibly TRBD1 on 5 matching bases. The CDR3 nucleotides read TGTGCCAGCTCACCGGAGGGGCCTCGGGGGCCCCAGCATTTT. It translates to CASSPEGPRGPQHF.